A single sample is the source of the 31 T cell receptor beta chains below, sequenced in a study of monozygotic twins with inflammatory bowel disease. TCRdb re-called the 5' RACE reads; every CDR3 protein appears as one record, without DNA. The sample table includes 200,000 to 250,000 distinct CDR3 sequences. The sample was blood. The source is a human donor with ulcerative colitis or Crohn's disease, or a healthy co-twin of an affected twin (not recorded which).

The rearrangement uses TRBV6-5 and TRBJ2-3; TCRdb designates TRBD1, a call that cannot be tested without DNA. The germline V gene encodes CDR1 MNHEY and CDR2 SVGAGI. CDR3 length: 15 amino acids. The CDR3 reads CASSYSSQGRDTQYF.

This rearrangement joins TRBV6-1 to TRBJ1-1; TCRdb outputs TRBD1, but without DNA this stays unchecked. CDR3 length: 16 amino acids. Per germline, CDR1 MNHNS and CDR2 SASEGT. The CDR3 sequence: CASSESIRGINTEAFF.

The rearrangement links TRBV10-3 to TRBJ2-3; TCRdb picks TRBD2, but there is no DNA to check that call. The CDR3 is made up of 16 amino acids. Germline CDR1 and CDR2: ENHRY and SYGVKD. CDR3 residues: CAISDPGGPSTDTQYF.

The chain links TRBV20-1 to TRBJ2-4; TCRdb outputs TRBD1, but without DNA this stays unchecked. In germline, CDR1 is DFQATT, CDR2 SNEGSKA (reference sequence). The CDR3 covers 16 residues. CDR3 protein: CSAREVGGLAKNIQYF.

The V and J genes are TRBV18 and TRBJ2-4; TCRdb outputs TRBD1, but without DNA this stays unchecked. The germline V gene encodes CDR1 KGHSH and CDR2 LQKENI. The CDR3 length is 15 residues. CDR3 residues: CASSEPGLAKNIQYF.

The J gene is TRBJ2-1, the V gene TRBV7-6; TCRdb calls TRBD1, which cannot be checked without DNA. Germline V lookup: CDR1 SGHVS, CDR2 FNYEAQ. The CDR3 runs to 16 residues. CDR3 amino acids: CASSFTTGDGPNEQFF.

This chain links TRBV18 with TRBJ2-1; lacking DNA, the TRBD2 call made by TCRdb goes unchecked. The CDR3 has 16 amino acids. Germline V CDR1 and CDR2: KGHSH, LQKENI. CDR3 residues: CASSPIPLSSYNEQFF.

The chain recombines TRBV6-1 with TRBJ2-7. This CDR3 is built from 13 residues. Per the germline V gene, CDR1 is MNHNS and CDR2 is SASEGT. CDR3 loop: CASSGQFAYEQYF.

The genes are TRBV15 and TRBJ2-4. The CDR3 runs to 12 residues. The germline gives CDR1 LNHNV, CDR2 YYDKDF (reference sequence). The CDR3: CATSRDLYIQYF.

The chain links TRBV5-1 to TRBJ1-2; the D gene TCRdb calls, TRBD1, cannot be checked with no DNA. Germline values: CDR1 SGHRS, CDR2 YFSETQ. There are 15 residues in the CDR3. CDR3 amino acids: CASSRGGGPDYGYTF.

The V call is TRBV15, the J call TRBJ2-3; TCRdb's assignment of TRBD2 cannot be checked, as there is no DNA. Germline-derived CDR1 and CDR2 are LNHNV and YYDKDF (reference sequence). This CDR3 region has 14 residues. The CDR3 spells CATSRPSDTDTQYF.

The CDR3: CASSFPPARGRVDQPQHF. The rearrangement uses TRBV6-5 and TRBJ1-5. Looked up from germline, CDR1 is MNHEY and CDR2 is SVGAGI. The length of the CDR3 is 18 residues.

V and J are TRBV11-2 and TRBJ2-7; TCRdb proposes TRBD2, but this gene call is untestable without DNA. In germline, CDR1 is SGHAT, CDR2 FQNNGV. The CDR3 is 14 residues long. The CDR3 here is CASSLRANSYEQYF.

The V gene is TRBV5-1, the J gene TRBJ2-6; TCRdb indicates TRBD2, and absent DNA this call remains unverified. This CDR3 has 16 amino acids. Germline CDR1 reads SGHRS; CDR2 reads YFSETQ. This chain's CDR3 is CASSPTRTTGANVLTF.

The chain couples TRBV20-1 to TRBJ1-1; TCRdb returns TRBD1, unconfirmable since there is no DNA. Germline V lookup: CDR1 DFQATT, CDR2 SNEGSKA (reference sequence). CDR3 length equals 14 residues. The CDR3 here is CSASFLGVRTEAFF.

The J gene is TRBJ2-5, the V gene TRBV19; as DNA is missing, the TRBD2 call by TCRdb cannot be tested. The germline V gene encodes CDR1 LNHDA and CDR2 SQIVND (reference sequence). This CDR3 has 16 residues. This CDR3 is CASSMRRYRTWETQYF.

The chain has TRBV18 and TRBJ1-5. The CDR3 is 14 residues long. The germline gives CDR1 KGHSH, CDR2 LQKENI. CDR3 residues: CASSPSEGSQPQHF.

V is TRBV18 and J is TRBJ2-7; TCRdb proposes TRBD1, but this gene call is untestable without DNA. The CDR3 totals 16 residues. Germline V gene sequence: CDR1 KGHSH, CDR2 LQKENI. The CDR3 sequence is CASSPSGQLFSYEQYF.

The rearrangement joins TRBV5-1 to TRBJ1-1; TCRdb indicates TRBD1, and absent DNA this call remains unverified. CDR3 length: 15 residues. CDR1 and CDR2 (germline): SGHRS, YFSETQ. The CDR3 here is CASSKDRRGITEAFF.

The rearrangement links TRBV5-1 to TRBJ2-7. CDR3 length: 13 amino acids. CDR1 is SGHRS, CDR2 YFSETQ, per germline. CDR3: CASGSGFLYEQYF.

J is TRBJ2-1 and V is TRBV23-1; with no DNA, the TCRdb D assignment of TRBD1 cannot be verified. TRBV23-1 is noted as an ORF with a role that remains uncertain. CDR3 length: 15 amino acids. This chain's CDR3 is CASGTGGSSYNEQFF.

The CDR3 reads CASSGTDNSPLHF. The chain links TRBV5-1 to TRBJ1-6. Looked up from germline, CDR1 is SGHRS and CDR2 is YFSETQ. CDR3 size: 13 residues. The full variable domain, rest sourced from reference TRBV5-1 and TRBJ1-6, is KAGVTQTPRYLIKTRGQQVTLSCSPISGHRSVSWYQQTPGQGLQFLFEYFSETQRNKGNFPGRFSGRQFSNSRSEMNVSTLELGDSALYLCASSGTDNSPLHFGNGTRLTVT.

The chain joins TRBV5-1 to TRBJ1-5; TCRdb designates TRBD1, a call that cannot be tested without DNA. Looked up from germline, CDR1 is SGHRS and CDR2 is YFSETQ. CDR3 length: 16 amino acids. CDR3 region: CASSHTDSRENQPQHF.

V usage is TRBV5-1 and J usage is TRBJ1-1. Germline loops: CDR1 SGHRS, CDR2 YFSETQ. CDR3 size: 14 residues. CDR3 protein: CASSLASRNTEAFF.

The chain couples TRBV6-5 to TRBJ2-1; as DNA is missing, the TRBD1 call by TCRdb cannot be tested. CDR1 is MNHEY, CDR2 SVGAGI, per germline. CDR3 size: 16 residues. The CDR3: CASSYTGFSTYNEQFF.

This rearrangement joins TRBV6-5 to TRBJ2-1; checking the TCRdb D call of TRBD2 is not possible without DNA. Germline CDR1 MNHEY, CDR2 SVGAGI. CDR3 length equals 15 residues. The CDR3: CASSYWSGGENEQFF.

The chain carries TRBV20-1 and TRBJ2-7. This CDR3 region has 13 residues. Germline V lookup: CDR1 DFQATT, CDR2 SNEGSKA (reference sequence). CDR3 amino acids: CSARVGTSYEQYF.

The chain has TRBV5-4 and TRBJ1-1; the TCRdb D gene call, TRBD1, has no DNA to confirm it. The CDR3 covers 13 residues. CDR1 and CDR2 from the germline V gene are SGHNT and YYREEE (reference sequence). The CDR3 protein is CASSLGRGNEAFF. The full variable domain, completed using reference TRBV5-4 and TRBJ1-1, is ETGVTQSPTHLIKTRGQQVTLRCSSQSGHNTVSWYQQALGQGPQFIFQYYREEENGRGNFPPRFSGLQFPNYSSELNVNALELDDSALYLCASSLGRGNEAFFGQGTRLTVV.

The chain couples TRBV20-1 to TRBJ1-3. The CDR3 spans 16 residues. The V gene's germline CDR1 is DFQATT and CDR2 SNEGSKA (reference sequence). The CDR3 reads CSARDSLFRMGNTIYF.

The rearrangement joins TRBV18 to TRBJ1-3. The germline gives CDR1 KGHSH, CDR2 LQKENI. This CDR3 is 15 amino acids long. The CDR3 spells CASSPRGSTMHTIYF.

The chain joins TRBV5-1 to TRBJ1-1; TCRdb selects TRBD1, and the lack of DNA leaves this call unchecked. The CDR3 runs to 17 residues. Germline values: CDR1 SGHRS, CDR2 YFSETQ. The CDR3 sequence: CASSWGRAGGANTEAFF.